This entry lists 8 T cell receptor beta chains sequenced from one sample in a study of breast tumors, draining lymph nodes, adjacent tissues. Samples came from axillary lymph nodes draining the breast cancer. TCRdb analysed the multiplex PCR reads with MiXCR anew, one entry per CDR3 protein. This sample has 150,000 to 200,000 distinct CDR3 sequences, with approximately 33% found just once. The sequencing sample was made of axillary lymph node tissue. The receptor set was obtained from a female donor with breast cancer. Some clones in this sample may be carry-over from other donors' samples.

A note on this clonotype: The junction and the germline gene differ at one end; a read error may be behind it. The chain uses TRBV5-1 and TRBJ1-4; D uncertain. The CDR3 totals 13 residues. Germline CDR1 SGHRS, CDR2 YFSETQ. The CDR3, as DNA: TGCGCCAGCAGCTTGGACAGTAATGAAAACCTGTTTTTT. It yields the protein CASSLDSNENLFF.

This clonotype was picked up many times. The gene calls are TRBV6-2 or TRBV6-3 and TRBJ2-7, with D tentatively TRBD1 (6 bases). V lost 1 base, J lost 6 bases, and 13 bases lay in between. The CDR3 has 14 residues. The V gene's germline CDR1 is MNHEY and CDR2 SVGEGT. CDR3 DNA sequence: TGTGCCAGCAGTTACTTGCTTCAGGGGTCCGAGCAGTACTTC. Protein product: CASSYLLQGSEQYF.

J is TRBJ1-2 and V is TRBV19, with 9 bases that match TRBD1. This CDR3 has 14 residues. The germline gives CDR1 LNHDA, CDR2 SQIVND (reference sequence). J gave up 7 bases and V 4 bases, and 7 bases lay outside the gene matches. In DNA, the CDR3 is TGTGCCAGTAGTAGTCTCGGGACAGGGAGTGGCTACACCTTC. Translating it yields CASSSLGTGSGYTF.

This clonotype was picked up many times. The rearrangement uses TRBV13 and TRBJ1-3, with D tentatively TRBD1 (5 bases). The CDR3 runs to 16 residues. Trimming cost V 0 bases and J 2 bases, with 11 bases left between them. Germline V gives CDR1 PRHDT, CDR2 FYEKMQ (reference sequence). In DNA, the CDR3 is TGTGCCAGCAGCTTAGGCCTAGGCAGGGCTGGAAACACCATATATTTT. Translated, it gives CASSLGLGRAGNTIYF.

This clonotype showed up just once. This may come from a read error, since a much larger clone is one base off. This chain connects TRBV27 to TRBJ1-3; a possible D gene is TRBD1 (5 bases). V shed 2 bases and J shed 2 bases, with 13 bases lying between them. The CDR3 consists of 16 residues. Germline-derived CDR1 and CDR2 are MNHEY and SMNVEV (reference sequence). The CDR3 nucleotides read TGTGCCAGCAGTTTAAAATATGACAGCCCTGGAAACACCATATATTTT. Encoded protein: CASSLKYDSPGNTIYF.

Only a few counts were recorded for this clonotype. A read error is possible here, since a much larger clone lies one base away. The V gene is TRBV5-5, the J gene TRBJ2-3; a weak D match, TRBD2 (6 bases). Trimming cost V 4 bases and J 5 bases, with 20 bases left between them. In germline, CDR1 is SGHKS, CDR2 YYEKEE (reference sequence). The CDR3 consists of 16 residues. Here the CDR3 DNA reads TGTGCCAGCAGCCCCGCCGGGAGTTGGGCCGTAGATACGCAGTATTTT. Its translation: CASSPAGSWAVDTQYF.

The chain recombines TRBV19 with TRBJ1-2; 10 bases are a match to TRBD1. The CDR3 has 15 residues. V lost 1 base, J lost 3 bases, and 2 bases stayed unmatched. Germline CDR1 is LNHDA and CDR2 is SQIVND (reference sequence). CDR3 residues: CASSIVGTGDYGYTF. The CDR3 region has the DNA TGTGCCAGTAGTATAGTGGGGACAGGGGACTATGGCTACACCTTC. The full variable domain, in which reference TRBV19 and TRBJ1-2 provide the parts outside the CDR3, is DGGITQSPKYLFRKEGQNVTLSCEQNLNHDAMYWYRQDPGQGLRLIYYSQIVNDFQKGDIAEGYSVSREKKESFPLTVTSAQKNPTAFYLCASSIVGTGDYGYTFGSGTRLTVV.

The table lists this clonotype with many counts. V and J are TRBV7-2 and TRBJ1-2, with 9 bases matching TRBD1. The J segment lost 7 bases and the V segment lost 1 base, leaving 7 bases of the junction unmatched. This CDR3 is 15 amino acids long. Per germline, CDR1 SGHTA and CDR2 FQGNSA. CDR3 coding DNA: TGTGCCAGCAGCTTAGGTGGGACAGGGTTAGTTGGCTACACCTTC. Its protein product is CASSLGGTGLVGYTF.